These 9 T cell receptor beta chains originate from one sample sequenced in a study of vaccination effects on CD4 cells after COVID-19. These receptors have no known antigen. Repertoires were generated with immunoSEQ multiplex PCR, while TCRdb's copy carries only in-frame clones and drops some. The top ten clones hold just under 3% of a sample with more than 30,000 clones, over 80% of them seen once. Investigators separated out CD4+ T cells once approximately 9 days of culture had passed. The source was CD4+ T cells from PBMCs cultured without peptide, collected before COVID-19 vaccination. The receptor set was obtained from a human donor who received a COVID-19 vaccine.

This clone turned up a few times. The gene calls are TRBV15 and TRBJ1-2, with a possible D match to TRBD1 (6 bases). V was clipped by 0 bases and J by 4 bases, with 12 bases between them. The CDR3 consists of 15 residues. Germline values: CDR1 LNHNV, CDR2 YYDKDF (reference sequence). CDR3 sequence reads: CATSRDRGTPYGYTF. CDR3 sequence (DNA): TGTGCCACCAGCAGAGATCGGGGGACACCCTATGGCTACACCTTC.

J is TRBJ1-2 and V is TRBV4-1; no clear D gene. The CDR3 runs 15 residues. V gave up 0 bases and J gave up 7 bases, with 15 bases separating them. Germline CDR1 MGHRA, CDR2 YSYEKL. This CDR3 reads CASSQDNTNTLGYTF. CDR3 in DNA: TGCGCCAGCAGCCAAGATAATACAAATACCCTTGGCTACACCTTC.

The chain links TRBV5-1 to TRBJ1-2, with D possibly matching TRBD1 (5 bases). Germline V gene data show CDR1 as SGHRS and CDR2 as YFSETQ. V dropped 0 bases and J dropped 4 bases, with 7 bases sitting between them. This CDR3 spans 13 amino acids. Here the CDR3 reads CASSLETAYGYTF. The CDR3 coding sequence is TGCGCCAGCAGCTTGGAGACAGCCTATGGCTACACCTTC.

J is TRBJ1-5 and V is TRBV3-1 (or the pseudogene TRBV3-2), with D unclear. Germline V gene lookup returns CDR1 LGHDT and CDR2 YNNKEL (reference sequence). This CDR3 has 15 residues. V was clipped by 1 base and J by 1 base, with 8 bases between them. CDR3: CASSQGAGSNQPQHF. CDR3 in DNA: TGTGCCAGCAGCCAAGGTGCCGGGAGCAATCAGCCCCAGCATTTT.

The chain carries TRBV19 and TRBJ2-2; 10 nucleotides align to TRBD2. The CDR3 runs 15 residues. From germline, CDR1 is LNHDA and CDR2 SQIVND (reference sequence). V lost 9 bases and J lost 4; bases outside the gene matches: 8. The CDR3 DNA reads TGTGCCAGCTTAGCGGGGGGCGCAGGCACCGGGGAGCTGTTTTTT. Translated, it gives CASLAGGAGTGELFF.

The gene calls are TRBV7-2 and TRBJ2-1; tentative D call: TRBD1 (5 bases). Trimming removed 8 bases at V and 3 bases at J, with 11 bases between. Germline CDR1 SGHTA, CDR2 FQGNSA. CDR3 length equals 13 residues. CDR3 nucleotides: TGTGCCAGCTCCCGGCAGGGCTACAATGAGCAGTTCTTC. Translated, it gives CASSRQGYNEQFF.

This clone was counted a few times. The V and J genes are TRBV5-1 and TRBJ2-2; D gene uncertain. The V gene lost 6 bases and the J gene lost 0 bases, with 9 bases spanning the gap. Germline V gene lookup returns CDR1 SGHRS and CDR2 YFSETQ. This CDR3 comprises 14 residues. CDR3 DNA sequence: TGCGCCAGCATTCGAGATTCGAACACCGGGGAGCTGTTTTTT. Its protein product is CASIRDSNTGELFF.

This chain uses TRBV30 with TRBJ2-7; D is uncertain. Germline CDR1 GTSNPN, CDR2 SVGIG (reference sequence). Trimming cost V 1 base and J 0 bases, with 22 bases left between them. The CDR3 extends over 18 amino acids. The CDR3 reads CAWSAPRIRSNGSYEQYV. The CDR3 DNA reads TGTGCCTGGAGTGCCCCCCGGATCAGATCCAATGGCTCCTACGAGCAGTACGTC.

The chain links TRBV28 to TRBJ2-7; maybe TRBD2 (6 bases). V was cut by 4 bases and J by 6 bases, with 13 bases left in between. Germline CDR1 and CDR2: MDHEN and SYDVKM. This CDR3 has 13 amino acids. CDR3 in amino acids: CASSSGLEGEQYV. The CDR3 DNA reads as TGTGCCAGCAGTTCGGGACTGGAAGGCGAGCAGTACGTC.